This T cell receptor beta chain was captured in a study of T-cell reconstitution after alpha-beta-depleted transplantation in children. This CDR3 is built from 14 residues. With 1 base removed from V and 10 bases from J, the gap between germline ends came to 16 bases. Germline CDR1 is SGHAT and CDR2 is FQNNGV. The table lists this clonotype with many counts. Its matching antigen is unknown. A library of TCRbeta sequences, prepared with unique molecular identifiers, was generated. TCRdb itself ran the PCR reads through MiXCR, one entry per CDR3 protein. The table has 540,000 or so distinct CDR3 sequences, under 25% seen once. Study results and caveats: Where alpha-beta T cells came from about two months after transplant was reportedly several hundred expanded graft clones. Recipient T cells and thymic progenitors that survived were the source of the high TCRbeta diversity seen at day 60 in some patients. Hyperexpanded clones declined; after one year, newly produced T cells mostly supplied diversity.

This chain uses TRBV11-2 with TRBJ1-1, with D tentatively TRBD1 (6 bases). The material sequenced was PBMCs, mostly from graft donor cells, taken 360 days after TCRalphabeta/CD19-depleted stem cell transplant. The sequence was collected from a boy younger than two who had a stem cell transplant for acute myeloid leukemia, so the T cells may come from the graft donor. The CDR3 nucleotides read TGTGCCAGCAGCTTAGTTGGGGCAGGGGCAGGAGCTTTCTTT. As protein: CASSLVGAGAGAFF. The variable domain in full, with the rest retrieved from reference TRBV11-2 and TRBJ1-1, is EAGVAQSPRYKIIEKRQSVAFWCNPISGHATLYWYQQILGQGPKLLIQFQNNGVVDDSQLPKDRFSAERLKGVDSTLKIQPAKLEDSAVYLCASSLVGAGAGAFFGQGTRLTVV.